The 18 T cell receptor beta chains below come from one sample, sequenced in a study of blood T cell repertoires in COVID-19. The method was immunoSEQ multiplex PCR; TCRdb's version includes in-frame clones alone and lacks a portion of them. This sample has roughly 300,000 clones, with roughly 90% found just once. Input material: peripheral blood. These receptors were taken from a man aged 18-30 years with active or convalescent COVID-19.

The CDR3 DNA sequence: TGTGCCAGCAGCCAAGATCGCAGGGTAGGGGGGGATTCACCCCTCCACTTT. Translated: CASSQDRRVGGDSPLHF. The V call is TRBV3-1 (or the pseudogene TRBV3-2), the J call TRBJ1-6; tentatively, D is TRBD1 (6 bases). The germline V and J ends were trimmed by 0 bases and 8 bases, with 17 bases remaining between them. The germline CDR1 and CDR2 sequences are LGHDT and YNNKEL (reference sequence). The CDR3 spans 17 residues.

The chain is built from TRBV18 and TRBJ1-3; possibly TRBD1 for D (5 bases). Germline V CDR1 and CDR2: KGHSH, LQKENI. V lost 1 base, J lost 2 bases, and 9 bases lay in between. The CDR3 has 15 residues. The CDR3 region has the DNA TGTGCCAGCTCACCACAAGGAGGGGCTGGAAACACCATATATTTT. It translates to CASSPQGGAGNTIYF.

The chain joins TRBV3-1 (or the pseudogene TRBV3-2) to TRBJ1-4; 7 bases fit TRBD1. The V gene's germline CDR1 is LGHDT and CDR2 YNNKEL (reference sequence). The CDR3 runs 15 residues. The trim removed 2 bases at V and 1 base at J, leaving 1 base unmatched. CDR3 coding DNA: TGTGCCAGCAGCCAACGGACAGGAACTAATGAAAAACTGTTTTTT. Protein: CASSQRTGTNEKLFF.

V and J are TRBV5-6 and TRBJ2-1; TRBD2 aligns across 11 bases. V was clipped by 8 bases and J by 10 bases; unmatched bases: 8. This CDR3 comprises 13 residues. Germline CDR1 SGHDT, CDR2 YYEEEE. The CDR3 sequence is CASTTLAGAEQFF. In DNA, the CDR3 is TGTGCCAGTACGACACTAGCGGGGGCGGAGCAGTTCTTC. The variable domain in full, with the rest retrieved from reference TRBV5-6 and TRBJ2-1, is DAGVTQSPTHLIKTRGQQVTLRCSPKSGHDTVSWYQQALGQGPQFIFQYYEEEERQRGNFPDRFSGHQFPNYSSELNVNALLLGDSALYLCASTTLAGAEQFFGPGTRLTVL.

There are a few counts of this clone. The rearrangement uses TRBV6-5 and TRBJ2-7, with D possibly matching TRBD2 (5 bases). The CDR3 is made up of 15 amino acids. V dropped 0 bases and J dropped 1 base, with 10 bases sitting between them. Germline V CDR1 and CDR2: MNHEY, SVGAGI. The CDR3 region has the DNA TGTGCCAGCAGTTACTCAGGGAGTAGATCCTACGAGCAGTACTTC. Translating gives CASSYSGSRSYEQYF.

The chain employs TRBV7-9 and TRBJ2-1, with 9 bases aligning to TRBD1. Germline CDR1 reads SEHNR; CDR2 reads FQNEAQ (reference sequence). Trimming cost V 5 bases and J 6 bases; bases outside gene matches: 8. This CDR3 spans 15 amino acids. CDR3 nucleotide sequence: TGTGCCAGCAGCCCCCGGGACAGGGAGATCAATGAGCAGTTCTTC. Translated, it gives CASSPRDREINEQFF.

The rearrangement links TRBV7-8 to TRBJ2-7; D possibly corresponds to TRBD1 (6 bases). This CDR3 is 13 amino acids long. Germline CDR1 is SGHVS and CDR2 is FQNEAQ. V lost 4 bases and J 4 bases, leaving 11 bases between the germline ends. The CDR3 here is CASSSEQGYEQYF. For the CDR3, the DNA is TGTGCCAGCAGCTCCGAACAGGGTTACGAGCAGTACTTC.

In DNA, the CDR3 is TGTGCCAGCAGACCCCAGGGGGACAATCAGCCCCAGCATTTT. Translation: CASRPQGDNQPQHF. V is TRBV25-1 and J is TRBJ1-5, with 7 bases matching TRBD1. Trimming at V came to 6 bases and at J to 3 bases, leaving 5 bases not matched to a gene. This CDR3 spans 14 amino acids. Germline loops: CDR1 MGHDK, CDR2 SYGVNS.

V gene TRBV12-3 or TRBV12-4 combines with J gene TRBJ2-3, with 8 bases matching TRBD1. V lost 6 bases to trimming and J lost 9 bases; unmatched junction nucleotides: 8. The CDR3 has 13 amino acids. CDR3 sequence (DNA): TGTGCCAGCAGAGCCGGACAGGGAAACACGCAGTATTTT. Translated, it gives CASRAGQGNTQYF.

J is TRBJ2-3 and V is TRBV9; 9 bases agree with TRBD2. The V and J ends lost 0 bases and 3 bases, in that order; junction bases with no gene match: 2. This CDR3 has 15 amino acids. The V gene's germline CDR1 is SGDLS and CDR2 YYNGEE. The CDR3 loop reads CASSVGSGRTDTQYF. For the CDR3, the DNA is TGTGCCAGCAGCGTAGGTAGCGGGAGAACAGATACGCAGTATTTT.

V and J are TRBV6-5 and TRBJ2-3; weak D call: TRBD2 (5 bases). Trimming removed 6 bases at V and 2 bases at J, with 15 bases between. The length of the CDR3 is 15 residues. Germline V gene sequence: CDR1 MNHEY, CDR2 SVGAGI. The CDR3 loop is CASSGDLALTDTQYF. CDR3 DNA sequence: TGTGCCAGCAGCGGAGATCTAGCTCTCACAGATACGCAGTATTTT.

The V gene is TRBV2, the J gene TRBJ2-1; possible D gene TRBD2, 6 bases. Deletions cut 6 bases from V and 12 bases from J, with 15 bases between. Germline V gives CDR1 SNHLY, CDR2 FYNNEI. The CDR3 is 12 residues long. The CDR3 region has the DNA TGTGCCAGCAGCGATCCCCGGGACTGGCAGTTCTTC. As protein: CASSDPRDWQFF. Complete variable domain (other parts from reference TRBV2 and TRBJ2-1): EPEVTQTPSHQVTQMGQEVILRCVPISNHLYFYWYRQILGQKVEFLVSFYNNEISEKSEIFDDQFSVERPDGSNFTLKIRSTKLEDSAMYFCASSDPRDWQFFGPGTRLTVL.

This chain uses TRBV7-8 with TRBJ2-7; D not certain. The germline CDR1 and CDR2 sequences are SGHVS and FQNEAQ. CDR3 length equals 11 residues. Trimming stripped 7 bases from V and 4 bases from J, with 8 bases between. For the CDR3, the DNA is TGTGCCAGCACCCCTTTGTACGAGCAGTACTTC. It translates to CASTPLYEQYF.

The chain is built from TRBV5-6 and TRBJ1-1, with a weak D call TRBD1 (5 bases). The V and J ends lost 2 bases and 5 bases respectively, with 10 bases between them. Germline CDR1 SGHDT, CDR2 YYEEEE. The CDR3 length is 13 residues. The CDR3 nucleotides read TGTGCCAGCAGCTTCCCAGGGCTTACTGAAGCTTTCTTT. Translating gives CASSFPGLTEAFF.

This chain joins TRBV2 and TRBJ2-3; D not resolved. The V gene's germline CDR1 is SNHLY and CDR2 FYNNEI. CDR3 size: 17 residues. Trimming cost V 7 bases and J 0 bases, with 20 bases left between them. The CDR3 nucleotides read TGTGCCAGCAACCTGGTGGTAGCTTGGTCTAGCACAGATACGCAGTATTTT. Its translation is CASNLVVAWSSTDTQYF.

This chain uses TRBV5-1 with TRBJ2-5; 9 positions agree with TRBD2. Germline CDR1 and CDR2: SGHRS and YFSETQ. The V and J ends lost 4 bases and 5 bases, in that order; junction bases with no gene match: 9. The CDR3 has 15 residues. CDR3 loop: CASSVERGEAETQYF. CDR3 nucleotide sequence: TGCGCCAGCAGCGTGGAGCGGGGGGAGGCGGAGACCCAGTACTTC.

The V call is TRBV5-1, the J call TRBJ2-5; TRBD2 matches 12 bases. V shed 2 bases, J shed 2 bases, and the junction held 1 base outside the gene matches. The CDR3 loop spans 15 amino acids. CDR1 and CDR2 from the germline V gene are SGHRS and YFSETQ. CDR3 protein: CASSLGLAGQETQYF. Written as DNA, the CDR3 is TGCGCCAGCAGCTTAGGACTAGCGGGGCAAGAGACCCAGTACTTC.

The genes are TRBV7-2 and TRBJ2-7; 11 bases are a match to TRBD1. Trimming cost V 0 bases and J 4 bases; bases outside gene matches: 8. Germline CDR1 is SGHTA and CDR2 is FQGNSA. This CDR3 has 17 amino acids. CDR3 region: CASSLAWRTGGAYEQYF. CDR3 bases: TGTGCCAGCAGCTTAGCGTGGAGGACAGGGGGCGCTTACGAGCAGTACTTC.